The present entry profiles one T cell receptor beta chain with its context. The antigen remains undetermined. The CDR3 covers 16 residues. Trimming left V 0 bases short and J 1 base short, with 11 bases between. These data come from a study of T-cell memory formation after mild COVID-19. About the study: TCR clustering was largely donor specific.

Findings and caveats of the study: Cross-reactive memory appears to have joined, as suggested by some responding clones showing up in pre-infection memory. Later expanders leaned CD4+, whereas day 15 to 85 contracting clones were balanced CD4/CD8.

A 5'RACE reaction primed in the constant segment made cDNA libraries of TCR alpha and TCR beta, and these carried sample barcodes and UMIs. TCRdb reprocessed the 5' RACE reads via MiXCR and lists one record per CDR3 protein. The sample lists roughly 200,000 distinct CDR3 sequences; 16% were seen once. The chain recombines TRBV23-1 with TRBJ2-3; no definite D call. TRBV23-1 is given ORF status, its function remaining uncertain. The receptor was derived from an adult woman who had mild COVID-19 (a few samples of this study predate the infection). Cell type and time point are not known. The sequenced sample was PBMCs or a T cell subset sorted from them (not recorded which). CDR3 coding DNA: TGCGCCAGCAGTCAATCGAAGGCAGGCCGCACAGATACGCAGTATTTT. Residues: CASSQSKAGRTDTQYF.